The subject of this entry is one T cell receptor beta chain. The antigen is undetermined. V was shortened by 3 bases and J by 7 bases, with 12 bases between the two germline ends. The CDR3 spans 14 residues. These data are taken from a study of response to subunit inactivated influenza vaccine. General observations from the study: Authors suggested each seasonal influenza vaccination recruits few new T cells.

From the RT-PCR reads, TCRdb called clonotypes with MiXCR, one entry per CDR3 protein. There are 700,000 to 900,000 distinct CDR3 sequences in the sample; 21% occur only once, and 10% lies in the top ten. The sequencing here drew on PBMCs from blood, taken about 5 days after vaccination. The sequence was collected from a man aged 45-65 years who received an inactivated influenza vaccine. The chain has TRBV12-3 or TRBV12-4 and TRBJ1-4; D is perhaps TRBD1 (5 bases). In DNA form, the CDR3 reads TGTGCCAGCAGTTTTCGGCAGGGTGGTGAAAAACTGTTTTTT. Translation: CASSFRQGGEKLFF.